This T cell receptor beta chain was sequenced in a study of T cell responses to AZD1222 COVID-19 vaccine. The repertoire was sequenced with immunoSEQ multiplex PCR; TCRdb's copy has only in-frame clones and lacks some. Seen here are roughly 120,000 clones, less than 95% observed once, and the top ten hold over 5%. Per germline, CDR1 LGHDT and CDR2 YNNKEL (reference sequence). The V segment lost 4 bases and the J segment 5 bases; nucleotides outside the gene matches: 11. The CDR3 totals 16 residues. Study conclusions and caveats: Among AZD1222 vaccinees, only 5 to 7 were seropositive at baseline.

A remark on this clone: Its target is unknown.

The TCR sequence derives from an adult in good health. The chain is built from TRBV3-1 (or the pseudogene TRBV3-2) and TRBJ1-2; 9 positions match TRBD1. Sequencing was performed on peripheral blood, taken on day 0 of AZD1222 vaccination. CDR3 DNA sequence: TGTGCCAGCAGCCGAAACTCACAGGGGGCTGGGTATGGCTACACCTTC. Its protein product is CASSRNSQGAGYGYTF.